These 17 T cell receptor beta chains share one sample of origin, sequenced in a study of blood T cell repertoires in COVID-19. TCRdb's table, derived via immunoSEQ multiplex PCR, lists solely in-frame clones and lacks some. The sample lists about 46,000 clones, around 90% occurring once. The sequenced sample consisted of peripheral blood. Receptor source: a man aged 50 to 60 with active COVID-19.

V usage is TRBV28 and J usage is TRBJ1-2; 10 nucleotides agree with TRBD1. The trim removed 6 bases at V and 8 bases at J, leaving 12 bases unmatched. Germline V gives CDR1 MDHEN, CDR2 SYDVKM. This CDR3 contains 15 residues. CDR3 residues: CASSSRDRGLGGYTF. CDR3 nucleotides: TGTGCCAGCAGCAGCCGGGACAGGGGTTTGGGGGGCTACACCTTC.

The chain joins TRBV9 to TRBJ2-7, with D maybe TRBD2 (6 bases). The CDR3 runs to 15 residues. With 3 bases removed from V and 0 bases from J, the gap between germline ends came to 13 bases. Per the germline V gene, CDR1 is SGDLS and CDR2 is YYNGEE. The CDR3 loop reads CASSAAGTASYEQYF. CDR3 nucleotide sequence: TGTGCCAGCAGCGCCGCGGGGACGGCCTCCTACGAGCAGTACTTC.

The CDR3 loop reads CASSQEFRASGRGETQYF. In DNA form, the CDR3 reads TGTGCCAGCAGCCAAGAATTTAGGGCTAGCGGGAGGGGGGAGACCCAGTACTTC. The chain has TRBV3-1 (or the pseudogene TRBV3-2) and TRBJ2-5, with TRBD2 identical over 12 bases. Per the germline V gene, CDR1 is LGHDT and CDR2 is YNNKEL (reference sequence). V lost 0 bases and J lost 5; bases outside the gene matches: 10. The CDR3 consists of 18 residues.

The rearrangement links TRBV5-1 to TRBJ1-1; unclear D gene. The V end lost 2 bases, the J end lost 1 base, and 9 bases lay between the germline ends. Per the germline V gene, CDR1 is SGHRS and CDR2 is YFSETQ. CDR3 length: 14 amino acids. CDR3 DNA sequence: TGCGCCAGCAGCTTAGCCGCCCGGAACACTGAAGCTTTCTTT. Translating it yields CASSLAARNTEAFF.

V gene TRBV4-1 combines with J gene TRBJ2-2; maybe TRBD2 (5 bases). Per germline, CDR1 MGHRA and CDR2 YSYEKL. The CDR3 covers 16 residues. V lost 0 bases and J lost 6, with 14 bases in between. CDR3 in amino acids: CASSQDFEGSAGELFF. The CDR3 DNA reads TGCGCCAGCAGCCAAGATTTCGAAGGGAGTGCCGGGGAGCTGTTTTTT.

The chain recombines TRBV11-2 with TRBJ1-1; TRBD1 matches at 7 bases. V dropped 6 bases and J dropped 1; count of bases not matched to a gene: 5. The V gene's germline CDR1 is SGHAT and CDR2 FQNNGV. This CDR3 has 14 amino acids. The CDR3 protein is CASRSGTANTEAFF. CDR3 coding DNA: TGTGCCAGCAGGTCCGGGACAGCGAACACTGAAGCTTTCTTT.

The chain combines TRBV4-2 with TRBJ2-3, with 7 bases fitting TRBD1. The CDR3 consists of 16 residues. Germline-derived CDR1 and CDR2 are LGHNA and YNFKEQ. Trimming took 1 base from V and 2 from J; bases not matched to a gene: 6. CDR3 amino acids: CASSQGTGAPTDTQYF. The CDR3 nucleotides read TGTGCCAGCAGCCAAGGTACAGGGGCGCCCACAGATACGCAGTATTTT.

The chain couples TRBV10-3 to TRBJ1-5; 12 bases are a match to TRBD1. From germline, CDR1 is ENHRY and CDR2 SYGVKD. There are 14 residues in the CDR3. The J segment lost 6 bases and the V segment lost 4 bases, leaving 1 base of the junction unmatched. The CDR3 region has the DNA TGTGCCATCAGTGGGGACAGGGGGCTTCAGCCCCAGCATTTT. Protein sequence: CAISGDRGLQPQHF.

The chain recombines TRBV28 with TRBJ2-3, with 8 bases identical to TRBD2. CDR1 is MDHEN, CDR2 SYDVKM, per germline. The trim removed 7 bases at V and 4 bases at J, leaving 7 bases unmatched. The CDR3 runs 14 residues. The CDR3 sequence is CASIQSGRPDTQYF. The CDR3 bases are TGTGCCAGCATCCAGAGCGGGAGACCAGATACGCAGTATTTT.

V and J are TRBV25-1 and TRBJ1-1; perhaps TRBD1 as D (6 bases). Trimming took off 6 bases at V and 6 bases at J, with 17 bases between the two ends. Germline V gives CDR1 MGHDK, CDR2 SYGVNS. This CDR3 has 14 residues. CDR3 nucleotide sequence: TGTGCCAGCAGGAACCAGGGGAGCCGGGCTGAAGCTTTCTTT. As protein: CASRNQGSRAEAFF.

A note on this clone: Relative to the germline gene, one junction end is altered; a read error may explain this. The rearrangement joins TRBV6-5 to TRBJ2-5, with 8 bases matching TRBD2. CDR1 and CDR2 (germline): MNHEY, SVGAGI. The CDR3 is made up of 11 amino acids. This CDR3 reads CASSNGGEGDF. CDR3 coding DNA: TGTGCCAGCAGTAACGGGGGGGAGGGAGACTTC.

This chain joins TRBV29-1 and TRBJ1-1; weak D call: TRBD1 (5 bases). Trimming left V 6 bases short and J 6 bases short, with 14 bases between. Germline V gives CDR1 SQVTM, CDR2 ANQGSEA. The CDR3 consists of 12 residues. The CDR3 DNA follows: TGCAGCGTGGGCCCAGGGCGTGCTGAAGCTTTCTTT. It encodes CSVGPGRAEAFF.

The CDR3 region has the DNA TGTGCCACCAGCAGACCTACAGGGTCGGGAAAACTGTTTTTT. It is translated as CATSRPTGSGKLFF. This chain links TRBV15 with TRBJ1-4; D possibly corresponds to TRBD1 (6 bases). Per the germline V gene, CDR1 is LNHNV and CDR2 is YYDKDF (reference sequence). V lost 2 bases and J 10 bases, leaving 14 bases between the germline ends. The CDR3 covers 14 residues.

The chain uses TRBV7-2 and TRBJ1-5; the D gene is possibly TRBD1 (6 bases). V lost 2 bases and J lost 5, with 10 bases in between. The CDR3 extends over 14 amino acids. Germline values: CDR1 SGHTA, CDR2 FQGNSA. The CDR3 sequence: CASSLTGFDQPQHF. The CDR3 DNA follows: TGTGCCAGCAGCTTAACAGGGTTCGATCAGCCCCAGCATTTT.

The chain has TRBV6-6 and TRBJ2-5; 10 bases agree with TRBD2. The J segment lost 5 bases and the V segment lost 6 bases, leaving 9 bases of the junction unmatched. This CDR3 is 15 amino acids long. From germline, CDR1 is MNHNY and CDR2 SVGAGI (reference sequence). CDR3 DNA sequence: TGTGCCAGCAGGGACTCTAGCGGGGGTAACGAGACCCAGTACTTC. This sequence encodes CASRDSSGGNETQYF.

CDR3 nucleotides: TGTGCCAGCAGCGTAGCTACAGGGTCCCACGAGCAGTACTTC. Protein product: CASSVATGSHEQYF. This chain connects TRBV9 to TRBJ2-7; weak D call: TRBD1 (6 bases). Germline CDR1 and CDR2: SGDLS and YYNGEE. This CDR3 has 14 amino acids. Between the trimmed V and J ends, which lost 0 bases and 5 bases, there was a span of 12 bases. The whole variable domain, filled in from reference TRBV9 and TRBJ2-7, reads DSGVTQTPKHLITATGQRVTLRCSPRSGDLSVYWYQQSLDQGLQFLIQYYNGEERAKGNILERFSAQQFPDLHSELNLSSLELGDSALYFCASSVATGSHEQYFGPGTRLTVT.

The chain is built from TRBV5-6 and TRBJ2-1; weak D call: TRBD2 (7 bases). Trimming took off 6 bases at V and 5 bases at J, with 18 bases between the two ends. The CDR3 consists of 15 residues. Germline values: CDR1 SGHDT, CDR2 YYEEEE. The CDR3 protein is CASTIIGGADNEQFF. CDR3 nucleotides: TGTGCCAGCACCATCATTGGGGGGGCCGACAATGAGCAGTTCTTC.